This T cell receptor (beta chain) is drawn from a study of T-cell memory formation after mild COVID-19. Background on the study: Clustering of TCRs was largely donor specific.

This clonotype occurred a few times. Its antigen is not known. This CDR3 comprises 14 residues. Trimming left V 2 bases short and J 0 bases short, with 8 bases between. The germline gives CDR1 SGHRS, CDR2 YFSETQ. One entry per CDR3 protein results from TCRdb running MiXCR on the 5' RACE reads. The sample contains some 330,000 distinct CDR3 sequences, over 20% of which appear only once. Study results and limitations: Mainly in CM and EM were contracting CD4+ clones; CD8+ were in EMRA. Clones shrinking between day 15 and 85 showed a balanced CD4/CD8 split, and those that grew later tilted toward CD4+.

The source is an adult woman who had mild COVID-19 (a few samples of this study predate the infection). Cell type and time point are not known. Input material: PBMCs or a T cell subset sorted from them (not recorded which). The chain recombines TRBV5-1 with TRBJ1-1, with D hard to call. CDR3 sequence (DNA): TGCGCCAGCAGCTTCGGCCCGATGAACACTGAAGCTTTCTTT. It encodes CASSFGPMNTEAFF.